Presented here are 21 T cell receptor beta chains from one specimen sequenced in a study of regulatory T cells. Findings and limits, study-wide: Hydrophobic residues at CDR3 positions 6 and 7 were enriched in conventional CD4+ T cells of CD3G-deficient patients.

The PCR used 52 TRBV and 13 TRBJ primers. Clones were sequenced by immunoSEQ multiplex PCR, and TCRdb holds only the in-frame ones, with some missing. The table lists about 35,000 clones, 89% of them singletons. Their antigens are not known. The source material was conventional CD4+ T cells sorted from blood. The receptors derive from a young adult with CD3G deficiency.

CDR3 sequence reads: CASRPGSRGYTF. Written as DNA, the CDR3 is TGTGCCAGCAGGCCAGGGAGTCGGGGCTACACCTTC. The V call is TRBV6-6, the J call TRBJ1-2, with a weak D call TRBD1 (5 bases). The CDR3 is 12 amino acids. Trimming cost V 6 bases and J 8 bases, with 13 bases left between them. Germline V gives CDR1 MNHNY, CDR2 SVGAGI (reference sequence).

A word on this clone: This CDR3 is also generated by other DNA sequences in the sample. J is TRBJ2-3 and V is TRBV7-9; no reliable D call. CDR1 and CDR2 from the germline V gene are SEHNR and FQNEAQ (reference sequence). The CDR3 has 11 residues. V lost 5 bases to trimming and J lost 2 bases, with 2 bases between them. The CDR3 spells CASSLTDTQYF. The CDR3 region has the DNA TGTGCCAGCAGCCTCACAGATACGCAGTATTTT.

The rearrangement links TRBV6-1 to TRBJ2-1, with 12 bases fitting TRBD2. The CDR3 totals 14 residues. V lost 6 bases to trimming and J lost 4 bases; unmatched junction nucleotides: 1. CDR1 is MNHNS, CDR2 SASEGT, per germline. In nucleotides, the CDR3 is TGTGCCAGCAGCCTAGCGGGAGGGTACAATGAGCAGTTCTTC. This translates into CASSLAGGYNEQFF.

The V and J genes are TRBV11-2 and TRBJ2-7, with 9 bases aligning to TRBD2. V was clipped by 5 bases and J by 2 bases; unmatched bases: 7. Per the germline V gene, CDR1 is SGHAT and CDR2 is FQNNGV. This CDR3 region has 15 residues. The CDR3 DNA follows: TGTGCCAGCAGCCGGGGACTAGCCGAGACCTACGAGCAGTACTTC. Translating gives CASSRGLAETYEQYF.

This chain connects TRBV28 to TRBJ1-2, with a weak D call TRBD1 (5 bases). Trimming took off 8 bases at V and 7 bases at J, with 14 bases between the two ends. The CDR3 runs 12 residues. The germline CDR1 and CDR2 sequences are MDHEN and SYDVKM. This chain's CDR3 is CASSRQYGGYTF. The DNA of the CDR3 is TGTGCCAGCTCTCGACAGTATGGTGGCTACACCTTC.

This chain connects TRBV28 to TRBJ1-2, with TRBD1 matching over 8 bases. Germline trimming cut 6 bases from V and 6 bases from J; bases unmatched to any gene: 6. The CDR3 consists of 13 residues. Germline CDR1 and CDR2: MDHEN and SYDVKM. CDR3 bases: TGTGCCAGCAGCCTGACAGGGGCCGATGGCTACACCTTC. Its translation: CASSLTGADGYTF.

Only a few counts were recorded for this clone. The genes are TRBV7-9 and TRBJ1-2, with D unclear. The length of the CDR3 is 14 residues. Germline CDR1 is SEHNR and CDR2 is FQNEAQ (reference sequence). The ends were cut back, 6 bases at V and 7 bases at J, with 18 bases in the middle. CDR3 sequence (DNA): TGTGCCAGCAGTCCCTCGAGTAAGGGAGCTGGCTACACCTTC. It translates to CASSPSSKGAGYTF.

The CDR3 nucleotides are TGTGCCATCAGTGAGTCGAGGTACGGCGAGCAGTACTTC. Protein: CAISESRYGEQYF. V is TRBV10-3 and J is TRBJ2-7; no clear D. CDR3 length: 13 residues. Germline loops: CDR1 ENHRY, CDR2 SYGVKD. Trimming removed 0 bases at V and 6 bases at J, with 9 bases between.

Only a few counts were recorded for this clone. V gene TRBV7-9 combines with J gene TRBJ2-5; D ambiguous. Deletions cut 4 bases from V and 6 bases from J, with 9 bases between. CDR1 SEHNR and CDR2 FQNEAQ come from the germline V gene (reference sequence). This CDR3 has 12 residues. This CDR3 is CASSSGRQTQYF. DNA of the CDR3: TGTGCCAGCAGCTCCGGGCGGCAGACCCAGTACTTC.

The chain links TRBV28 to TRBJ1-2; TRBD1 might be the D (6 bases). The germline V gene encodes CDR1 MDHEN and CDR2 SYDVKM. V lost 7 bases to trimming and J lost 4 bases, with 13 bases between them. CDR3 size: 13 residues. Written as DNA, the CDR3 is TGTGCCAGCACGGCAGGGGCGCTCTATGGCTACACCTTC. Its protein is CASTAGALYGYTF.

The chain joins TRBV7-8 to TRBJ2-7; 7 bases align to TRBD1. There are 13 residues in the CDR3. J gave up 5 bases and V 0 bases, and 1 base lay outside the gene matches. The germline V gene has CDR1 SGHVS and CDR2 FQNEAQ. CDR3 DNA: TGTGCCAGCAGCTTAGCGGGGACAGACGAGCAGTACTTC. It yields the protein CASSLAGTDEQYF.

This sequence joins TRBV5-1 and TRBJ2-3; TRBD2 agrees at 7 bases. Germline-derived CDR1 and CDR2 are SGHRS and YFSETQ. The CDR3 is 14 amino acids. V shed 1 base and J 4 bases; nucleotides not matched to a gene: 3. The CDR3 protein is CASSLQGGADTQYF. The DNA of the CDR3 is TGCGCCAGCAGCTTGCAGGGAGGGGCAGATACGCAGTATTTT.

V is TRBV7-9 and J is TRBJ1-1, with 7 positions matching TRBD1. Germline V gene sequence: CDR1 SEHNR, CDR2 FQNEAQ (reference sequence). Trimming removed 1 base from V and 5 bases from J; junction bases left unmatched: 7. The CDR3 spans 15 residues. The DNA of the CDR3 is TGTGCCAGCAGCTTAGTTTCGACAGGGAAGACTGAAGCTTTCTTT. This codes for CASSLVSTGKTEAFF.

The chain recombines TRBV6-6 with TRBJ1-5; no reliable D call. From germline, CDR1 is MNHNY and CDR2 SVGAGI (reference sequence). The CDR3 has 12 residues. V dropped 5 bases and J dropped 4 bases, with 6 bases sitting between them. This chain's CDR3 is CASSLQNQPQHF. CDR3 nucleotide sequence: TGTGCCAGCAGTCTACAGAATCAGCCCCAGCATTTT.

This clone was seen a few times. This chain links TRBV28 with TRBJ1-2; TRBD1 agrees at 9 bases. The CDR3 covers 15 residues. With V trimmed by 6 bases and J by 4 bases, 9 bases remained unmatched. From germline, CDR1 is MDHEN and CDR2 SYDVKM. CDR3 DNA sequence: TGTGCCAGCAGCCACAGGACAGGGGCTCTCTATGGCTACACCTTC. Residues: CASSHRTGALYGYTF.

This clone was seen just once. J is TRBJ1-1 and V is TRBV7-2; D call uncertain. Germline-derived CDR1 and CDR2 are SGHTA and FQGNSA. V lost 5 bases to trimming and J lost 0 bases, with 13 bases between them. The CDR3 length is 15 residues. The CDR3 reads CASSRQPLVNTEAFF. CDR3 DNA sequence: TGTGCCAGCAGCCGCCAGCCCTTGGTGAACACTGAAGCTTTCTTT.

The chain couples TRBV7-8 to TRBJ2-5; 8 nucleotides align to TRBD1. The V segment lost 5 bases and the J segment 5 bases; nucleotides outside the gene matches: 7. Germline assignment: CDR1 SGHVS and CDR2 FQNEAQ. The CDR3 has 14 amino acids. CDR3 bases: TGTGCCAGCAGCCCGAGGACAGGGAGGGAGACCCAGTACTTC. Translated: CASSPRTGRETQYF.

The chain couples TRBV5-1 to TRBJ2-1, with D perhaps TRBD2 (6 bases). V was pared by 4 bases and J by 0 bases, with 11 bases between. CDR1 and CDR2 (germline): SGHRS, YFSETQ. The CDR3 is 15 amino acids. CDR3 bases: TGCGCCAGCAGCCCAGCGGGTAGCTCCTACAATGAGCAGTTCTTC. The encoded protein is CASSPAGSSYNEQFF.

The chain joins TRBV28 to TRBJ2-2; TRBD1 agrees at 9 bases. CDR1 and CDR2 (germline): MDHEN, SYDVKM. V was clipped by 6 bases and J by 5 bases; unmatched bases: 7. The CDR3 consists of 15 residues. CDR3 sequence reads: CASRRQGVRTGELFF. CDR3 sequence (DNA): TGTGCCAGCAGGCGACAGGGGGTAAGGACCGGGGAGCTGTTTTTT.

This clone was counted a single time. The V call is TRBV5-1, the J call TRBJ2-7; D call uncertain. The CDR3 loop spans 13 amino acids. Germline V CDR1 and CDR2: SGHRS, YFSETQ. Trimming left V 0 bases short and J 4 bases short, with 8 bases between. In DNA, the CDR3 is TGCGCCAGCAGCTTGGAAGGGTTATACGAGCAGTACTTC. Encoded protein: CASSLEGLYEQYF.

The chain carries TRBV19 and TRBJ2-6; perhaps D is TRBD1 or TRBD2 (5 bases each). The CDR3 has 16 residues. Germline lookup yields CDR1 LNHDA and CDR2 SQIVND (reference sequence). The V end was cut by 3 bases, the J end by 0 bases, with 9 bases between. CDR3: CASSITGLSGANVLTF. DNA for the CDR3: TGTGCCAGTAGTATTACGGGGCTCTCTGGGGCCAACGTCCTGACTTTC. Combining the CDR3 with reference TRBV19 and TRBJ2-6 gives the whole variable domain DGGITQSPKYLFRKEGQNVTLSCEQNLNHDAMYWYRQDPGQGLRLIYYSQIVNDFQKGDIAEGYSVSREKKESFPLTVTSAQKNPTAFYLCASSITGLSGANVLTFGAGSRLTVL.